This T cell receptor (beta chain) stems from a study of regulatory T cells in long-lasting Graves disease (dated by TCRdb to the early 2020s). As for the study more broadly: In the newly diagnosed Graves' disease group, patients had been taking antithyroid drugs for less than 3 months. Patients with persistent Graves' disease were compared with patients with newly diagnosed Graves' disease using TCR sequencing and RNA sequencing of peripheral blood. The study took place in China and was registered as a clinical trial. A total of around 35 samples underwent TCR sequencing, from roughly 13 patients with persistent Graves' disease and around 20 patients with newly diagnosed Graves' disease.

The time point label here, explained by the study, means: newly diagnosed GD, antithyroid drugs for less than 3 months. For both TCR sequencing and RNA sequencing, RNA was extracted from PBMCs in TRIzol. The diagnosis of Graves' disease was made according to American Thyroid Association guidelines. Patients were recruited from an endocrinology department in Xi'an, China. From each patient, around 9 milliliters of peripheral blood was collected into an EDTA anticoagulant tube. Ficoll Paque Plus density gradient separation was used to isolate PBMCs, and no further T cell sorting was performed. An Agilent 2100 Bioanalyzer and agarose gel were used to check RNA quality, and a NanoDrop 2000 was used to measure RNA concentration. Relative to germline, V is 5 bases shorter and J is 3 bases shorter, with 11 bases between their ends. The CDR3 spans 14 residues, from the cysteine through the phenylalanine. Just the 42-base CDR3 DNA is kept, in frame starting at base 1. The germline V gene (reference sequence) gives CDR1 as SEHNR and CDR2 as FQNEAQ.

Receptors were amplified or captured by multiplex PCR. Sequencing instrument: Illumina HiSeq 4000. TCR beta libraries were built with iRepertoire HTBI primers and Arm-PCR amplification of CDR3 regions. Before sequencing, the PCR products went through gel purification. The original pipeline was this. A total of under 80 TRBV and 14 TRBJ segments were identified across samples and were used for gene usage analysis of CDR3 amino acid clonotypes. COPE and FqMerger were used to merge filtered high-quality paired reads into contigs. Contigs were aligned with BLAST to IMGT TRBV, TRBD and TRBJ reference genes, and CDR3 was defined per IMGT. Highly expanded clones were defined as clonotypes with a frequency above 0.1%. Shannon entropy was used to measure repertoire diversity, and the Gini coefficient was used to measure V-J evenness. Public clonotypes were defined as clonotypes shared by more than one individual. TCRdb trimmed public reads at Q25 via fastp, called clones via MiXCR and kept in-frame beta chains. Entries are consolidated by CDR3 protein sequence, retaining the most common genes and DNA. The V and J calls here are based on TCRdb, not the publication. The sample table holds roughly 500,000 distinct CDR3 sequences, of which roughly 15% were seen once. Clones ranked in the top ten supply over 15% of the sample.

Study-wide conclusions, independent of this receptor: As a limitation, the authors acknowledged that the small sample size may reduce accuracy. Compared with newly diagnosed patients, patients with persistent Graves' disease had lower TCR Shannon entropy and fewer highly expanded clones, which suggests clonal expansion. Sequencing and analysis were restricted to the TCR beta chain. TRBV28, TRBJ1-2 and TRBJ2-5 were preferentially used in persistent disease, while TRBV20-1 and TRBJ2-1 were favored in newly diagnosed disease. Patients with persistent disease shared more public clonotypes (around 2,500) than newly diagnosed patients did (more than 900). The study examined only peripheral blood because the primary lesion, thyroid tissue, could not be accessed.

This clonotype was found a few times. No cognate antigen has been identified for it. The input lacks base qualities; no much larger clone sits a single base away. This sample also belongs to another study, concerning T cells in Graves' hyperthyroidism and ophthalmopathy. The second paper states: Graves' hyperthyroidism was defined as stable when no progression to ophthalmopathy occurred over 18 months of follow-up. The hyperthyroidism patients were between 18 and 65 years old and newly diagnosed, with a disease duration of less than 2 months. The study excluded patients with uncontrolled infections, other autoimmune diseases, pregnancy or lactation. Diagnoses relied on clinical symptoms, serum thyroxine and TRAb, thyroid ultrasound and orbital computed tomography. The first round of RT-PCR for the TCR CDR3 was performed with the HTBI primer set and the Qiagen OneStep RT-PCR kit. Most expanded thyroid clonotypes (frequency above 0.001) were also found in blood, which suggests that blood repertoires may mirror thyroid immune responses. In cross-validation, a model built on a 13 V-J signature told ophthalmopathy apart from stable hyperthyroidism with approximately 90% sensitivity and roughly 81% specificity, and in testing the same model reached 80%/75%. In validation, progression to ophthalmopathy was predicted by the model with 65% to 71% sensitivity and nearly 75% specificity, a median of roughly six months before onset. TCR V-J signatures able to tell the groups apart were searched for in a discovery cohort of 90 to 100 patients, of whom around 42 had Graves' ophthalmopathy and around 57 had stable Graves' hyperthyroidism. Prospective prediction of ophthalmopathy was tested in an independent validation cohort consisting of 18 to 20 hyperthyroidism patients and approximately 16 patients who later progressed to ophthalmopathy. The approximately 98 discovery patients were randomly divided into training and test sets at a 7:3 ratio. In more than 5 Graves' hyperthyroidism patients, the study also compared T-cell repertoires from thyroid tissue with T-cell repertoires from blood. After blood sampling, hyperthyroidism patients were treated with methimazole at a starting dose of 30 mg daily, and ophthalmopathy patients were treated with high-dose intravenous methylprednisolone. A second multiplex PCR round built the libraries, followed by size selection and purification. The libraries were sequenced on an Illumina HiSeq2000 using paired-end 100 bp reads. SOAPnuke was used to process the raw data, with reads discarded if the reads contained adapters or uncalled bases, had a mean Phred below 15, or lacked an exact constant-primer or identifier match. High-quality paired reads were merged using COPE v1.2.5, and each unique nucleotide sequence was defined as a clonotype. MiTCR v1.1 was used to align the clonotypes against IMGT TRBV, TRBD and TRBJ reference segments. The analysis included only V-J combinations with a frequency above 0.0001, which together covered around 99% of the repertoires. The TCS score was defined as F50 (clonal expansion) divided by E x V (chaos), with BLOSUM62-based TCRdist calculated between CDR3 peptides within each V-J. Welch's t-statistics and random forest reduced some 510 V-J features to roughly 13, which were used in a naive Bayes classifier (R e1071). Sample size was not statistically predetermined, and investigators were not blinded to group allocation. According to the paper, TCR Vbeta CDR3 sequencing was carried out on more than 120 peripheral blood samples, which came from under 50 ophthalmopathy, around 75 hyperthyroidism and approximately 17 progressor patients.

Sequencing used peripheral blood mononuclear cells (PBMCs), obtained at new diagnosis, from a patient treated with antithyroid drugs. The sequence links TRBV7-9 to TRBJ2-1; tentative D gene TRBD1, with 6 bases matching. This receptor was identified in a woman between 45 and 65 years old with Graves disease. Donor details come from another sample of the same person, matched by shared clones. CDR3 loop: CASSPTQGYNEQFF. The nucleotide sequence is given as TGTGCCAGCAGCCCGACACAGGGCTACAATGAGCAGTTCTTC.